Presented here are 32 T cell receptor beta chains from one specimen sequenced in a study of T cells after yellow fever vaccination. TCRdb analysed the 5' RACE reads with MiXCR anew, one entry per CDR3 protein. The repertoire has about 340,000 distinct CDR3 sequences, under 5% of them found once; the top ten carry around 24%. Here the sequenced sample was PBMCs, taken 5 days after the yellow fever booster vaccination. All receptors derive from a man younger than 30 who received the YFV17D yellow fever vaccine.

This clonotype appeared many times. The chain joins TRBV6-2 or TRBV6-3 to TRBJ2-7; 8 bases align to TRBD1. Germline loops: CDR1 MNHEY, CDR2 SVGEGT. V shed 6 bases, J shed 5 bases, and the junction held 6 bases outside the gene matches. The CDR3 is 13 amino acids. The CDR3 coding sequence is TGTGCCAGCAGAACCGACAGGGGCCACGAGCAGTACGTC. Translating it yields CASRTDRGHEQYV.

The CDR3 nucleotides read TGCGCCAGCAGCATAGGAGGGACTAGCGGGGGTGAAGGGCAGTTCTTC. Amino acids: CASSIGGTSGGEGQFF. This chain connects TRBV5-1 to TRBJ2-1; 14 nucleotides line up with TRBD2. The germline V gene encodes CDR1 SGHRS and CDR2 YFSETQ. The CDR3 runs to 16 residues. Unmatched junction bases numbered 12, after V lost 4 bases and J lost 12 bases.

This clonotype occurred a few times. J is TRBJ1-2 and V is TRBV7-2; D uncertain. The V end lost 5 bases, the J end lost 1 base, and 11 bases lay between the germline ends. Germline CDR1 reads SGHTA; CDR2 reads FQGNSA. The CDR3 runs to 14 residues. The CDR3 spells CASSLQWLNYGYTF. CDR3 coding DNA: TGTGCCAGCAGCCTGCAGTGGCTTAACTATGGCTACACCTTC.

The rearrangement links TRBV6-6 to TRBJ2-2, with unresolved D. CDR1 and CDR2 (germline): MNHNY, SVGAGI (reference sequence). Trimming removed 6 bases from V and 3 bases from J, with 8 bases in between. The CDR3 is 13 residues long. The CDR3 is CASRSSYTGELFF. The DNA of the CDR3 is TGTGCCAGCAGGTCTTCATACACCGGGGAGCTGTTTTTT.

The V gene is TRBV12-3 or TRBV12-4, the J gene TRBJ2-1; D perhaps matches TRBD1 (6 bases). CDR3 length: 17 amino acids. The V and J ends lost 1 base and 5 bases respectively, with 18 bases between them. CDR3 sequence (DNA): TGTGCCAGCAGTTTAGACGGGTTGGCAGGGGCCGACAATGAGCAGTTCTTC. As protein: CASSLDGLAGADNEQFF.

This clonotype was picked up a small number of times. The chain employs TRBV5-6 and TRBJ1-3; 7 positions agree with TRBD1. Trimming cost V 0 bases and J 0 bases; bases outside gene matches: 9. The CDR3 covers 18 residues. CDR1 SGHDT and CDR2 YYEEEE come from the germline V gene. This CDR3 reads CASSLEGDSIFSGNTIYF. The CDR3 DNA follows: TGTGCCAGCAGCTTGGAAGGGGACAGTATCTTCTCTGGAAACACCATATATTTT.

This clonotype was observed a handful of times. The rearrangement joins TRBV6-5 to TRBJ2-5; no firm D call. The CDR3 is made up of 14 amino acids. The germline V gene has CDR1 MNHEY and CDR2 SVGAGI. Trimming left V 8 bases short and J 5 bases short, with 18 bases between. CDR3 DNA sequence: TGTGCCAGCGCCCTGCGTCCTTCCGGGGAGACCCAGTACTTC. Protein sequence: CASALRPSGETQYF.

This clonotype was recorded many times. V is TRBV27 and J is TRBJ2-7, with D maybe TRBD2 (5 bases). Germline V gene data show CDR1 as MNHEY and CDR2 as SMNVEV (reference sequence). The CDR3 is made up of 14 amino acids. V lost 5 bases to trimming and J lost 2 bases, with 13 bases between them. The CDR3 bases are TGTGCCAGCAGTCCCGGGGTTATCGCCTACGAGCAGTACTTC. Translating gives CASSPGVIAYEQYF.

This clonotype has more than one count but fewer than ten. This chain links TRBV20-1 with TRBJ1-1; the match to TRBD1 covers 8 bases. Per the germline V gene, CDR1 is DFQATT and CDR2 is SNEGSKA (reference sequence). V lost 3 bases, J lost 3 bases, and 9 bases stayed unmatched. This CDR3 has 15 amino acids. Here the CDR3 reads CSASAEGGQDTEAFF. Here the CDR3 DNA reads TGCAGTGCTAGTGCAGAGGGGGGACAGGACACTGAAGCTTTCTTT.

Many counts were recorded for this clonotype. CDR3 in amino acids: CASPPVLDGGSYEQYF. The CDR3 region has the DNA TGTGCCAGCCCCCCCGTCCTGGACGGGGGTTCCTACGAGCAGTACTTC. This rearrangement joins TRBV5-4 to TRBJ2-7, with D maybe TRBD2 (6 bases). Germline CDR1 and CDR2: SGHNT and YYREEE (reference sequence). The CDR3 length is 16 residues. V lost 7 bases and J lost 1, with 21 bases in between.

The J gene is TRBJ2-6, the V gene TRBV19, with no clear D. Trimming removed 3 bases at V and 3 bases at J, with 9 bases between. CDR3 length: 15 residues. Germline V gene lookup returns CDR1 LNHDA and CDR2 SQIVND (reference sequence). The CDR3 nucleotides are TGTGCCAGTAGTATCGCGCTCGGTGGGGCCAACGTCCTGACTTTC. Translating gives CASSIALGGANVLTF.

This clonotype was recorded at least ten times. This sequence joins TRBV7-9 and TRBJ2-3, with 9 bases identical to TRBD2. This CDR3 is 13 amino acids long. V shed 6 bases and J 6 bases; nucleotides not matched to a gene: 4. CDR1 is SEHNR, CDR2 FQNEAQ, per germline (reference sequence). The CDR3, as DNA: TGTGCCAGCAGAGCGAGCGGGGGGGATACGCAGTATTTT. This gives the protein CASRASGGDTQYF.

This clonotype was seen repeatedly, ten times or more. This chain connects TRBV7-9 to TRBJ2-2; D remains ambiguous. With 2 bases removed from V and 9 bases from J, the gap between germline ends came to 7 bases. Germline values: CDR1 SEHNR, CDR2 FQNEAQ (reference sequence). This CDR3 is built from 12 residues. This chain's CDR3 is CASSLTYRELFF. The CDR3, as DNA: TGTGCCAGCAGCTTAACGTATCGGGAGCTGTTTTTT.

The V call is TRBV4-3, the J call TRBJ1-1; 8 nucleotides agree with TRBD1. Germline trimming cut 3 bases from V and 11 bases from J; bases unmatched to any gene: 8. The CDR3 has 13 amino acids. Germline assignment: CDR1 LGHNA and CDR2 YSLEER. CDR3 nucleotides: TGCGCCAGCAGCCAGGACAGGGAGGGGCGGGCTTTCTTT. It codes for CASSQDREGRAFF.

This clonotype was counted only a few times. This CDR3 reads CASLGEKLFF. The CDR3 DNA reads as TGTGCCAGCCTCGGGGAAAAACTGTTTTTT. The rearrangement links TRBV6-6 to TRBJ1-4; D gene unclear. CDR1 MNHNY and CDR2 SVGAGI come from the germline V gene (reference sequence). The CDR3 spans 10 residues. Between the trimmed V and J ends, which lost 8 bases and 8 bases, there was a span of 6 bases.

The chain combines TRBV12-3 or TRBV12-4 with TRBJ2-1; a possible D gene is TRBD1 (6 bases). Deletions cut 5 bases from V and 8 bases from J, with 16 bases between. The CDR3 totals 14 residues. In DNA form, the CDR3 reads TGTGCCAGCAGTGCCACAGGGAATTTGTATGAGCAGTTCTTC. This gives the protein CASSATGNLYEQFF.

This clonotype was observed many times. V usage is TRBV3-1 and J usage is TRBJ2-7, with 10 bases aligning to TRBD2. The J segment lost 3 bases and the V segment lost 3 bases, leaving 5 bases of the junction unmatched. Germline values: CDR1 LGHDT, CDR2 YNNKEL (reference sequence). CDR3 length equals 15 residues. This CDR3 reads CASSQFSSGGYEQYF. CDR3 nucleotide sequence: TGTGCCAGCAGCCAGTTTTCTAGCGGGGGCTACGAGCAGTACTTC.

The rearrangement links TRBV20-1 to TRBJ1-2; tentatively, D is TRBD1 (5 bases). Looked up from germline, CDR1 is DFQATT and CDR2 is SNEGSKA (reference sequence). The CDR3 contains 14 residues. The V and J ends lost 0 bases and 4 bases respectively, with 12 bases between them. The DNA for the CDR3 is TGCAGTGCTAGAGATCTCGCAGGGATCTATGGCTACACCTTC. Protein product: CSARDLAGIYGYTF.

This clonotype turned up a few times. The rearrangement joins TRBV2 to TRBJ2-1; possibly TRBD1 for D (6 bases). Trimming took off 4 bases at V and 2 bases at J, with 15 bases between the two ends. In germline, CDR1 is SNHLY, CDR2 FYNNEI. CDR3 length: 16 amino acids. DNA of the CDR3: TGTGCCAGCAGTGGGCAATTGGACAGTGCCTACAATGAGCAGTTCTTC. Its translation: CASSGQLDSAYNEQFF.

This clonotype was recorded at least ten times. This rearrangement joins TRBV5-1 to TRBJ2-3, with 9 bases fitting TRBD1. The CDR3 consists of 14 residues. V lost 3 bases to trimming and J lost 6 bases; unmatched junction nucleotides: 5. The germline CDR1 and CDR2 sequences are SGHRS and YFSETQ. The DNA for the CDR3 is TGCGCCAGCAGCTCGGACAGGGGCCAGGATACGCAGTATTTT. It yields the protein CASSSDRGQDTQYF.

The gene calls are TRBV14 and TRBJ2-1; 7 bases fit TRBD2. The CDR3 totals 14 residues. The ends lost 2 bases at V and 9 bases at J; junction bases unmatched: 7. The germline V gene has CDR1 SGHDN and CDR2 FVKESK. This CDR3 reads CASSQLSLAREQFF. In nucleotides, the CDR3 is TGTGCCAGCAGCCAACTCTCACTAGCGCGTGAGCAGTTCTTC. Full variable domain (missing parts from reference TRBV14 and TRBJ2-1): EAGVTQFPSHSVIEKGQTVTLRCDPISGHDNLYWYRRVMGKEIKFLLHFVKESKQDESGMPNNRFLAERTGGTYSTLKVQPAELEDSGVYFCASSQLSLAREQFFGPGTRLTVL.

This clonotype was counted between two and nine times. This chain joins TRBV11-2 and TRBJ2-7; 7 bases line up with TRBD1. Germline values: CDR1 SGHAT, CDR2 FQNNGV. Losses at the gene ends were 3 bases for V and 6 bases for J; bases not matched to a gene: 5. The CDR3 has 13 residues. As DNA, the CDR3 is TGTGCCAGCAGCTTCCGACAGGGACGCGAGCAGTACGTC. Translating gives CASSFRQGREQYV.

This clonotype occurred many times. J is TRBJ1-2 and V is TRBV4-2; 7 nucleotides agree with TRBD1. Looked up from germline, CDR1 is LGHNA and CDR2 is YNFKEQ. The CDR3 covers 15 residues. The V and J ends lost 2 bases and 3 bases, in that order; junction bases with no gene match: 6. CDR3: CASSQRGGADYGYTF. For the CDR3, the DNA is TGTGCCAGCAGCCAACGAGGGGGCGCGGACTATGGCTACACCTTC.

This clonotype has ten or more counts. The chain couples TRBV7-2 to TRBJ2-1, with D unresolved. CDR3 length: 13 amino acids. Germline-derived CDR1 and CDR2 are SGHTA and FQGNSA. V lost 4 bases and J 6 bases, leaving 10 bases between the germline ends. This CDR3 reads CASSYLRSNEQFF. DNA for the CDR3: TGTGCCAGCAGCTATCTCCGGTCCAATGAGCAGTTCTTC.

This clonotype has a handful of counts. The CDR3 here is CASSRDGISSYNEQFF. The DNA for the CDR3 is TGTGCCAGCAGCCGAGACGGGATTAGCTCCTACAATGAGCAGTTCTTC. V usage is TRBV5-4 and J usage is TRBJ2-1; a possible D gene is TRBD2 (5 bases). The V end was cut by 4 bases, the J end by 0 bases, with 14 bases between. The CDR3 extends over 16 amino acids. Germline CDR1 reads SGHNT; CDR2 reads YYREEE (reference sequence).

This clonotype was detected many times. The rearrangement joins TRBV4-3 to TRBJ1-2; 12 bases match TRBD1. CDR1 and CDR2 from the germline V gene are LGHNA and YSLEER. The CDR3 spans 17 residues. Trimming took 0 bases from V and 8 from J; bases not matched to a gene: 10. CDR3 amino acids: CASSQDPAAGQGAGYTF. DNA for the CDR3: TGCGCCAGCAGCCAAGATCCTGCCGCGGGACAGGGGGCCGGCTACACCTTC.

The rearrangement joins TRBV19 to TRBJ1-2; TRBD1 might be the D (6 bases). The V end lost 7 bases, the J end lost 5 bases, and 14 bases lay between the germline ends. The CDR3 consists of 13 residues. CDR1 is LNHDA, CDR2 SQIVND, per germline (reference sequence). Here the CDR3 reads CASTPRTVYGYTF. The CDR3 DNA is TGTGCCAGTACCCCCCGGACAGTATATGGCTACACCTTC. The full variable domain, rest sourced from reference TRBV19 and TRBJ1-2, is DGGITQSPKYLFRKEGQNVTLSCEQNLNHDAMYWYRQDPGQGLRLIYYSQIVNDFQKGDIAEGYSVSREKKESFPLTVTSAQKNPTAFYLCASTPRTVYGYTFGSGTRLTVV.

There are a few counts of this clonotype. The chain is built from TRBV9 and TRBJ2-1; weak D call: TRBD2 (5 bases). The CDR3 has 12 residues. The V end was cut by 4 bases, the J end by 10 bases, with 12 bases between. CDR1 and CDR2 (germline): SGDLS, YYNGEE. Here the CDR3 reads CASSNLAGEQFF. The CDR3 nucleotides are TGTGCCAGCAGCAATCTAGCCGGGGAGCAGTTCTTC. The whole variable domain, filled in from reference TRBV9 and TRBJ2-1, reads DSGVTQTPKHLITATGQRVTLRCSPRSGDLSVYWYQQSLDQGLQFLIQYYNGEERAKGNILERFSAQQFPDLHSELNLSSLELGDSALYFCASSNLAGEQFFGPGTRLTVL.

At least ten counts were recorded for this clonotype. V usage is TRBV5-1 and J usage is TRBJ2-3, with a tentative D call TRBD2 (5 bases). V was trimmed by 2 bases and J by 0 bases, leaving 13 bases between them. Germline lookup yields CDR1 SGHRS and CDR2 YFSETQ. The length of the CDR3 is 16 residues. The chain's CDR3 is CASSFRTAPSTDTQYF. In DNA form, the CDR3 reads TGCGCCAGCAGCTTTCGGACTGCTCCTAGCACAGATACGCAGTATTTT.

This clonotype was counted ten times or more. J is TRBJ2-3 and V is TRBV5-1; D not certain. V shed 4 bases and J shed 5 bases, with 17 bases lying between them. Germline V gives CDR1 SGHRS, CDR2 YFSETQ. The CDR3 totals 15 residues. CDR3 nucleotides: TGCGCCAGCAGCCTTTCCGGGCCTAAACAAGATACGCAGTATTTT. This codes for CASSLSGPKQDTQYF.

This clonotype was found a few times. In DNA form, the CDR3 reads TGTGCCAGCAGCCTCTCTCGGAGAGCCTACGAGCAGTACGTC. Encoded protein: CASSLSRRAYEQYV. The chain links TRBV7-3 to TRBJ2-7; D call uncertain. V shed 5 bases and J shed 2 bases, with 13 bases lying between them. Germline CDR1 SGHTA, CDR2 FQGTGA. This CDR3 region has 14 residues.

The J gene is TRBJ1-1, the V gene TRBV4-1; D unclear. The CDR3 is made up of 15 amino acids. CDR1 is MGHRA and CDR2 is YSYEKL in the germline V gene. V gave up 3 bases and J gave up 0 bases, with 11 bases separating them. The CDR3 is CASSQGGRLNTEAFF. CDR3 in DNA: TGCGCCAGCAGCCAGGGTGGACGGCTGAACACTGAAGCTTTCTTT.